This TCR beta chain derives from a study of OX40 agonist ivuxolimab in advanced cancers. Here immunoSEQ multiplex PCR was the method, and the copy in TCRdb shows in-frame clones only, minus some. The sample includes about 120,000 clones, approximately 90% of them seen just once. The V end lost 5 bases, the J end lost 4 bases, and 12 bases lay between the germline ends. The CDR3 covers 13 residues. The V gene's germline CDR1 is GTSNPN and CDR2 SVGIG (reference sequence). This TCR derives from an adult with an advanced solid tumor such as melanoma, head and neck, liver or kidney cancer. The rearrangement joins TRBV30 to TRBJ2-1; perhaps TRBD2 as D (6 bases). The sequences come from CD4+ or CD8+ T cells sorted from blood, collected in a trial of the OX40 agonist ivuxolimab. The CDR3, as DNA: TGTGCCTGGCAGAGGACTATTTACAATGAGCAGTTCTTC. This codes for CAWQRTIYNEQFF.